This entry describes one T cell receptor beta chain. The entry originates in a study of blood T cell repertoires in COVID-19. Cohorts were based on clinical histories the participants reported. Shortly before study entry, within 2 weeks, exposed participants had met a COVID-19 case. Trimming shortened V by 4 bases and J by 4 bases, and 15 bases separated the two germline ends. This CDR3 has 15 amino acids. The germline CDR1 and CDR2 sequences are SGDLS and YYNGEE. In the source study's methods: Estimates of nucleated cell counts were drawn from the amplification of reference gene primers. Profiling relied on immunoSEQ multiplex PCR, and the TCRdb table lists in-frame clones only, not all of them. V and J calls plus clone size are reproduced from that table; the DNA served to infer D and trimming. The data show roughly 400,000 clones, around nine tenths seen once.

The chain is built from TRBV9 and TRBJ1-3, with TRBD1 as a possible D gene (5 bases). This clonotype originated in a woman under 30 who had been exposed to COVID-19. Sample: PBMCs or T cells enriched from blood (not recorded which). This chain's CDR3 is CASSPREGPGNTIYF. The CDR3 nucleotides read TGTGCCAGCAGCCCCCGGGAGGGGCCAGGAAACACCATATATTTT.